Each of the 10 T cell receptor beta chains below was sequenced from the same sample in a study of cytomegalovirus exposure and HLA in healthy donors. The data were produced by immunoSEQ multiplex PCR, yet TCRdb's version contains in-frame clones alone and is incomplete. The sample includes 180,000 or so clones, approximately 86% of them seen just once. Input material: PBMCs. The receptors originated from a man aged 18 to 35 in good health and CMV-seropositive.

The chain uses TRBV30 and TRBJ2-7, with D possibly matching TRBD1 (5 bases). This CDR3 has 15 residues. Between the trimmed V and J ends, which lost 3 bases and 5 bases, there was a span of 20 bases. Germline-derived CDR1 and CDR2 are GTSNPN and SVGIG (reference sequence). The CDR3 bases are TGTGCCTGGAGCCCTAGGGGCAATCCCCCCCACGAGCAGTACTTC. Its translation is CAWSPRGNPPHEQYF.

Comments on this clone: The same CDR3 can be traced to other DNA sequences in this sample. The chain is built from TRBV6-1 and TRBJ1-4, with D perhaps matching TRBD1 (6 bases). Germline V CDR1 and CDR2: MNHNS, SASEGT. V was clipped by 5 bases and J by 5 bases, with 9 bases between them. The CDR3 length is 13 residues. CDR3 region: CASSSRGNEKLFF. DNA for the CDR3: TGTGCCAGCAGTTCCAGGGGAAATGAAAAACTGTTTTTT.

This rearrangement joins TRBV28 to TRBJ2-1; D is ambiguous. The CDR3 runs to 16 residues. Germline V lookup: CDR1 MDHEN, CDR2 SYDVKM. Deletions cut 6 bases from V and 7 bases from J, with 22 bases between. CDR3 sequence reads: CASRDRTTNPHNEQFF. The DNA of the CDR3 is TGTGCCAGCAGGGATAGAACGACAAATCCTCATAATGAGCAGTTCTTC.

In this sample, this clone turned up a few times. This chain connects TRBV7-9 to TRBJ1-2, with TRBD1 as a possible D gene (6 bases). Germline V lookup: CDR1 SEHNR, CDR2 FQNEAQ (reference sequence). Trimming took off 6 bases at V and 1 base at J, with 18 bases between the two ends. CDR3 length: 16 amino acids. The CDR3 DNA follows: TGTGCCAGCAGTTGGGGGCCGATACGAGTTAACTATGGCTACACCTTC. Protein: CASSWGPIRVNYGYTF. The full variable domain, in which reference TRBV7-9 and TRBJ1-2 provide the parts outside the CDR3, is DTGVSQNPRHKITKRGQNVTFRCDPISEHNRLYWYRQTLGQGPEFLTYFQNEAQLEKSRLLSDRFSAERPKGSFSTLEIQRTEQGDSAMYLCASSWGPIRVNYGYTFGSGTRLTVV.

This chain connects TRBV28 to TRBJ1-4; tentatively, D is TRBD1 (5 bases). Deletions cut 7 bases from V and 8 bases from J, with 20 bases between. This CDR3 region has 15 residues. Germline V gene lookup returns CDR1 MDHEN and CDR2 SYDVKM. The CDR3 bases are TGTGCCAGCATGCCGGGGGGGACGGCTACGGAAAAACTGTTTTTT. Translation gives CASMPGGTATEKLFF.

The chain links TRBV6-1 to TRBJ2-7, with 7 bases identical to TRBD1. This CDR3 comprises 14 residues. Per the germline V gene, CDR1 is MNHNS and CDR2 is SASEGT. With 4 bases clipped from V and 1 base from J, the junction kept 4 bases outside the gene matches. The CDR3 protein is CASSARDSSYEQYF. CDR3 DNA: TGTGCCAGCAGTGCCCGGGACAGTTCCTACGAGCAGTACTTC.

This rearrangement joins TRBV10-3 to TRBJ2-5, with TRBD2 as a possible D gene (6 bases). The V end was cut by 3 bases, the J end by 3 bases, with 8 bases between. Germline V gene lookup returns CDR1 ENHRY and CDR2 SYGVKD. This CDR3 is 13 amino acids long. This CDR3 reads CAISEGGKETQYF. The CDR3 DNA is TGTGCCATCAGTGAAGGAGGGAAAGAGACCCAGTACTTC.

This chain connects TRBV5-6 to TRBJ2-1; 8 bases are a match to TRBD1. Germline CDR1 SGHDT, CDR2 YYEEEE. Losses at the gene ends were 7 bases for V and 5 bases for J; bases not matched to a gene: 8. The CDR3 is 14 residues long. This CDR3 reads CASSRDRRNNEQFF. The CDR3 region has the DNA TGTGCCAGCTCGCGGGACAGGCGAAACAATGAGCAGTTCTTC.

V usage is TRBV6-1 and J usage is TRBJ2-7; D may be TRBD1 (6 bases). There are 12 residues in the CDR3. V shed 6 bases and J shed 6 bases, with 12 bases lying between them. Germline V gene sequence: CDR1 MNHNS, CDR2 SASEGT. The CDR3 DNA reads TGTGCCAGCAGACCAGGGACACCCGAGCAGTACTTC. Protein sequence: CASRPGTPEQYF.

The chain is built from TRBV10-3 and TRBJ2-7, with 10 bases matching TRBD2. Losses at the gene ends were 5 bases for V and 2 bases for J; bases not matched to a gene: 3. The CDR3 sequence is 14 residues long. CDR1 and CDR2 from the germline V gene are ENHRY and SYGVKD. This CDR3 reads CAISPSGGTYEQYF. CDR3 bases: TGTGCCATCAGTCCTAGCGGGGGTACCTACGAGCAGTACTTC.